What follows is one T cell receptor (beta chain) and its context. What it binds is unknown. Trimming took off 7 bases at V and 4 bases at J, with 19 bases between the two ends. The CDR3 sequence is 14 residues long. CDR1 is SQVTM, CDR2 ANQGSEA, per germline. 60 Vbeta and 13 Jbeta primers were used in PCR. TCRdb's copy holds only in-frame clones and misses some; the assay was immunoSEQ multiplex PCR. The sample has 160,000 or so clones; over 70% are singletons. This entry comes from a study of cytomegalovirus exposure and HLA in healthy donors. Study in general: Earlier work reported 95 million to 130 million unique TCR beta sequences from approximately 180 million T cells. Regarding the study as a whole: The records held CMV serostatus as the only immune exposure information.

Sequenced input: PBMCs. The chain combines TRBV29-1 with TRBJ1-2, with a weak D call TRBD1 (6 bases). This clonotype originated in a woman aged 30 to 39 in good health and CMV-seronegative. The CDR3 DNA reads as TGCAGCGCTATCACAGGGACCGCATCCTATGGCTACACCTTC. It yields the protein CSAITGTASYGYTF.